The 30 T cell receptor beta chains below were found in one sample sequenced in a study of blood T cell repertoires in COVID-19. Only in-frame clones appear in the TCRdb table, and some are missing; sequencing was by immunoSEQ multiplex PCR. Here the sample spans some 290,000 clones, 70% to 90% being singletons. Sequences were obtained from peripheral blood. The receptors originated from a man between 60 and 75 years old who had recovered from COVID-19.

The CDR3 region has the DNA TGTGCCAGCAGCCGCACTAACGAGGGGGTTTCAAACACTGAAGCTTTCTTT. It encodes CASSRTNEGVSNTEAFF. V is TRBV4-2 and J is TRBJ1-1, with a tentative D call TRBD1 (6 bases). In germline, CDR1 is LGHNA, CDR2 YNFKEQ. The CDR3 runs to 17 residues. The V end was cut by 4 bases, the J end by 2 bases, with 20 bases between.

The chain joins TRBV2 to TRBJ1-1; the match to TRBD1 covers 9 bases. Germline V lookup: CDR1 SNHLY, CDR2 FYNNEI. The ends lost 6 bases at V and 6 bases at J; junction bases unmatched: 8. There are 14 residues in the CDR3. In DNA form, the CDR3 reads TGTGCCAGCAGCTGGGACAGGGCAGGAGCTGAAGCTTTCTTT. Residues: CASSWDRAGAEAFF. Full variable domain (outside the CDR3, taken from reference TRBV2 and TRBJ1-1): EPEVTQTPSHQVTQMGQEVILRCVPISNHLYFYWYRQILGQKVEFLVSFYNNEISEKSEIFDDQFSVERPDGSNFTLKIRSTKLEDSAMYFCASSWDRAGAEAFFGQGTRLTVV.

V usage is TRBV5-1 and J usage is TRBJ2-3; the match to TRBD2 covers 13 bases. J was trimmed by 3 bases and V by 3 bases; bases with no gene match: 4. This CDR3 is 16 amino acids long. The V gene's germline CDR1 is SGHRS and CDR2 YFSETQ. CDR3 sequence reads: CASSYRTSGGTDTQYF. The CDR3 DNA follows: TGCGCCAGCAGCTACCGGACTAGCGGGGGTACAGATACGCAGTATTTT.

This clone appeared a single time. V and J are TRBV10-3 and TRBJ2-5; D is possibly TRBD1 (5 bases). Per germline, CDR1 ENHRY and CDR2 SYGVKD. CDR3 length: 14 residues. V was trimmed by 0 bases and J by 4 bases, leaving 9 bases between them. CDR3 nucleotide sequence: TGTGCCATCAGTGAGTCCGCAGGGCGAGAGACCCAGTACTTC. Its translation is CAISESAGRETQYF.

This chain uses TRBV9 with TRBJ2-3; 10 bases map to TRBD1. The V and J ends lost 2 bases and 4 bases, in that order; junction bases with no gene match: 7. The CDR3 covers 16 residues. Germline V gene sequence: CDR1 SGDLS, CDR2 YYNGEE. CDR3 sequence: CASSVRTGGSSDTQYF. The CDR3 coding sequence is TGTGCCAGCAGCGTCCGGACAGGGGGGAGTTCAGATACGCAGTATTTT.

The chain combines TRBV6-5 with TRBJ2-7, with 8 bases matching TRBD2. Trimming at V came to 6 bases and at J to 2 bases, leaving 3 bases not matched to a gene. Germline V gives CDR1 MNHEY, CDR2 SVGAGI. There are 13 residues in the CDR3. CDR3 sequence reads: CASSLLAAYEQYF. The CDR3 nucleotides are TGTGCCAGCAGCTTACTAGCGGCCTACGAGCAGTACTTC.

The chain has TRBV27 and TRBJ1-4; no clear D gene. Germline-derived CDR1 and CDR2 are MNHEY and SMNVEV (reference sequence). The germline V and J ends were trimmed by 5 bases and 6 bases, with 19 bases remaining between them. This CDR3 comprises 16 residues. CDR3 DNA sequence: TGTGCCAGCAGTCCCTATCGTCCAGAGGCGGATGAAAAACTGTTTTTT. This gives the protein CASSPYRPEADEKLFF.

The chain combines TRBV5-5 with TRBJ2-1, with a possible D match to TRBD1 (5 bases). CDR1 SGHKS and CDR2 YYEKEE come from the germline V gene (reference sequence). The CDR3 consists of 15 residues. The V end lost 4 bases, the J end lost 0 bases, and 11 bases lay between the germline ends. CDR3: CASSLGHSSYNEQFF. The CDR3 region has the DNA TGTGCCAGCAGCCTAGGACATAGCTCCTACAATGAGCAGTTCTTC. The whole variable domain, filled in from reference TRBV5-5 and TRBJ2-1, reads DAGVTQSPTHLIKTRGQQVTLRCSPISGHKSVSWYQQVLGQGPQFIFQYYEKEERGRGNFPDRFSARQFPNYSSELNVNALLLGDSALYLCASSLGHSSYNEQFFGPGTRLTVL.

The chain uses TRBV10-3 and TRBJ1-2, with D possibly matching TRBD1 (6 bases). The CDR3 has 12 amino acids. V was cut by 6 bases and J by 6 bases, with 11 bases left in between. The germline V gene has CDR1 ENHRY and CDR2 SYGVKD. Here the CDR3 reads CAISSRGDGYTF. CDR3 DNA: TGTGCCATCAGCAGCAGGGGTGATGGCTACACCTTC.

The rearrangement links TRBV3-1 (or the pseudogene TRBV3-2) to TRBJ2-5; D uncertain. V shed 1 base and J shed 12 bases, with 12 bases lying between them. Germline V gene data show CDR1 as LGHDT and CDR2 as YNNKEL (reference sequence). The CDR3 is 12 residues long. CDR3 sequence (DNA): TGTGCCAGCAGCCAAGGAGGTAGTCGGGAGTACTTC. Translating gives CASSQGGSREYF.

The chain joins TRBV24-1 to TRBJ1-5; the D gene is possibly TRBD1 (5 bases). Germline V CDR1 and CDR2: KGHDR, SFDVKD. The CDR3 totals 13 residues. V was cut by 5 bases and J by 2 bases, with 6 bases left in between. CDR3 bases: TGTGCCACCAGTGGGGGGGGCAATCAGCCCCAGCATTTT. This gives the protein CATSGGGNQPQHF.

The gene calls are TRBV12-3 or TRBV12-4 and TRBJ2-5; 10 bases align to TRBD2. This CDR3 region has 13 residues. The V segment lost 8 bases and the J segment 4 bases; nucleotides outside the gene matches: 4. The DNA of the CDR3 is TGTGCCAGCGCTAGCGGGAGCGCAGAGACCCAGTACTTC. Translation: CASASGSAETQYF.

Only one count was recorded for this clone. As DNA, the CDR3 is TGTGCCAGCACCCGACAGGTTGGCGAAAAACTGTTTTTT. This encodes CASTRQVGEKLFF. The chain carries TRBV7-2 and TRBJ1-4; a possible D gene is TRBD1 (6 bases). CDR1 SGHTA and CDR2 FQGNSA come from the germline V gene. Trimming shortened V by 7 bases and J by 8 bases, and 14 bases separated the two germline ends. CDR3 size: 13 residues.

The gene calls are TRBV2 and TRBJ1-6; tentative D call: TRBD1 (6 bases). The CDR3 runs to 16 residues. Germline CDR1 reads SNHLY; CDR2 reads FYNNEI. Trimming removed 2 bases at V and 10 bases at J, with 18 bases between. The CDR3 is CASSERRADSSSPLHF. DNA for the CDR3: TGTGCCAGCAGTGAACGACGGGCGGACAGCTCCTCACCCCTCCACTTT.

The J gene is TRBJ2-1, the V gene TRBV27; 7 bases are a match to TRBD2. Looked up from germline, CDR1 is MNHEY and CDR2 is SMNVEV (reference sequence). The V segment lost 5 bases and the J segment 5 bases; nucleotides outside the gene matches: 18. This CDR3 is 18 amino acids long. The CDR3 sequence: CASSILAPGTRKDNEQFF. CDR3 bases: TGTGCCAGCAGTATACTAGCGCCGGGTACTCGTAAGGACAATGAGCAGTTCTTC.

The chain employs TRBV3-1 (or the pseudogene TRBV3-2) and TRBJ2-4; 12 bases match TRBD2. Germline V gene lookup returns CDR1 LGHDT and CDR2 YNNKEL (reference sequence). Trimming removed 2 bases from V and 14 bases from J; junction bases left unmatched: 7. CDR3 length equals 14 residues. As DNA, the CDR3 is TGTGCCAGCAGCCAATGGCTAGCGGGGGGGCCGGAGTACTTC. Translation gives CASSQWLAGGPEYF.

This clone has only one observation. The chain recombines TRBV29-1 with TRBJ2-3, with TRBD1 identical over 7 bases. Germline CDR1 is SQVTM and CDR2 is ANQGSEA. This CDR3 is 13 amino acids long. The V gene end was trimmed by 7 bases and the J gene end by 8 bases; junction bases not matched to a gene: 12. The CDR3 DNA sequence: TGCAGCGGGATCGCTACAGGGGTCAGTACGCAGTATTTT. Its protein product is CSGIATGVSTQYF.

V and J are TRBV5-1 and TRBJ1-1; 9 positions match TRBD1. There are 16 residues in the CDR3. V lost 3 bases and J lost 5; bases outside the gene matches: 11. Germline loops: CDR1 SGHRS, CDR2 YFSETQ. The CDR3 DNA sequence: TGCGCCAGCAGCTCTAAATCCGGGACAGGGAATACTGAAGCTTTCTTT. Protein sequence: CASSSKSGTGNTEAFF.

Worth noting for this clone: Germline and junction disagree at one end, which may indicate a read error. CDR3 sequence (DNA): TGTGCCAGCAGTTCCCTGCAGGGGTATAATTCACCCCTCTACTTT. This translates into CASSSLQGYNSPLYF. This sequence joins TRBV27 and TRBJ1-6; D might be TRBD1 (6 bases). The CDR3 sequence is 15 residues long. Per germline, CDR1 MNHEY and CDR2 SMNVEV (reference sequence).

V and J are TRBV7-9 and TRBJ2-6, with 9 bases fitting TRBD1. J was trimmed by 1 base and V by 1 base; bases with no gene match: 2. The CDR3 totals 17 residues. Germline-derived CDR1 and CDR2 are SEHNR and FQNEAQ (reference sequence). DNA of the CDR3: TGTGCCAGCAGCTTAGGCGGACAGGGGTCTGGGGCCAACGTCCTGACTTTC. Its translation is CASSLGGQGSGANVLTF.

The rearrangement links TRBV6-5 to TRBJ1-3; 9 positions match TRBD1. This CDR3 spans 16 amino acids. V was clipped by 4 bases and J by 0 bases; unmatched bases: 4. CDR1 is MNHEY, CDR2 SVGAGI, per germline. The DNA for the CDR3 is TGTGCCAGCAGTTCGGGACAGGGAATCTCTGGAAACACCATATATTTT. It specifies CASSSGQGISGNTIYF.

The J gene is TRBJ1-1, the V gene TRBV7-8; D may be TRBD1 (5 bases). This CDR3 comprises 13 residues. CDR1 and CDR2 (germline): SGHVS, FQNEAQ. Trimming took 8 bases from V and 5 from J, leaving 15 bases between them. The CDR3 DNA reads as TGTGCCAGCCGACATAGAAGGGGAACTGAAGCTTTCTTT. Protein product: CASRHRRGTEAFF.

The V gene is TRBV5-6, the J gene TRBJ2-2; tentative D call: TRBD1 (5 bases). This CDR3 contains 16 residues. The germline V and J ends were trimmed by 0 bases and 3 bases, with 12 bases remaining between them. The germline gives CDR1 SGHDT, CDR2 YYEEEE. The CDR3 DNA is TGTGCCAGCAGCTTGGGGAGCAGGGCGGACACCGGGGAGCTGTTTTTT. It specifies CASSLGSRADTGELFF.

The J gene is TRBJ2-7, the V gene TRBV30; TRBD2 matches 7 bases. The ends lost 0 bases at V and 2 bases at J; junction bases unmatched: 4. The CDR3 consists of 14 residues. In germline, CDR1 is GTSNPN, CDR2 SVGIG (reference sequence). CDR3 loop: CAWSVPGGPYEQYF. The CDR3 DNA reads as TGTGCCTGGAGTGTACCGGGGGGTCCCTACGAGCAGTACTTC.

This clone was counted only a few times. This sequence joins TRBV2 and TRBJ1-6, with 8 bases aligning to TRBD1. Germline CDR1 reads SNHLY; CDR2 reads FYNNEI. The CDR3 has 14 amino acids. V was clipped by 7 bases and J by 10 bases; unmatched bases: 9. The CDR3 DNA follows: TGTGCCAGCAACAACCAGGGGGCAGAGTCACCCCTCCACTTT. Encoded protein: CASNNQGAESPLHF.

The chain has TRBV3-1 (or the pseudogene TRBV3-2) and TRBJ2-1; D remains ambiguous. Germline CDR1 and CDR2: LGHDT and YNNKEL (reference sequence). V was clipped by 0 bases and J by 6 bases, with 12 bases between them. The CDR3 totals 15 residues. This CDR3 reads CASSQDVLSSNEQFF. CDR3 DNA sequence: TGTGCCAGCAGCCAAGATGTTCTGAGCTCCAATGAGCAGTTCTTC.

This clone has just one count. J is TRBJ2-1 and V is TRBV5-1; 10 nucleotides agree with TRBD2. CDR1 SGHRS and CDR2 YFSETQ come from the germline V gene. The CDR3 has 15 residues. The trim removed 4 bases at V and 7 bases at J, leaving 8 bases unmatched. Here the CDR3 DNA reads TGCGCCAGCAGCCCTAGCGGGAGACAATCAAATGAGCAGTTCTTC. Its translation is CASSPSGRQSNEQFF.

A few counts support this clone. This sequence joins TRBV6-5 and TRBJ1-5, with TRBD1 identical over 10 bases. V dropped 6 bases and J dropped 4; count of bases not matched to a gene: 6. Germline lookup yields CDR1 MNHEY and CDR2 SVGAGI. The CDR3 runs to 15 residues. The CDR3 bases are TGTGCCAGCAGCGCCGGGACAGGGGTTAATCAGCCCCAGCATTTT. Translating gives CASSAGTGVNQPQHF.

The chain carries TRBV6-1 and TRBJ1-5; 11 nucleotides line up with TRBD1. The CDR3 covers 17 residues. The germline V gene encodes CDR1 MNHNS and CDR2 SASEGT. V trimming: 1 base; J trimming: 6 bases; junction bases outside the gene matches: 8. The chain's CDR3 is CASSEGIGTGGGQPQHF. The CDR3 DNA reads as TGTGCCAGCAGTGAAGGTATAGGGACAGGGGGAGGTCAGCCCCAGCATTTT.

This chain joins TRBV5-1 and TRBJ2-2, with D tentatively TRBD2 (6 bases). V dropped 0 bases and J dropped 6 bases, with 12 bases sitting between them. The length of the CDR3 is 15 residues. The germline gives CDR1 SGHRS, CDR2 YFSETQ. This CDR3 is CASSLAGEVAGELFF. CDR3 DNA: TGCGCCAGCAGCTTGGCTGGGGAGGTGGCCGGGGAGCTGTTTTTT.